This T cell receptor beta chain was observed in a study of neurological immune-mediated disorders. Findings and limits, study-wide: HTLV-1-associated myelopathy ranked highest for TCR clonal expansion and multiple sclerosis lowest, beneath healthy controls.

Germline V gene lookup returns CDR1 MNHEY and CDR2 SVGAGI. There are 16 residues in the CDR3. Trimming took 6 bases from V and 3 from J; bases not matched to a gene: 13. Notes on this clonotype: What it binds is not known.

The authors made cDNA by 5'RACE with 10-nucleotide random UMIs. From 15-18 subjects, every sequencing run obtained over 160 million TCR-beta sequences. TCRdb reprocessed the 5' RACE reads via MiXCR and lists one record per CDR3 protein. The table records over 65,000 distinct CDR3 sequences, roughly 9.9% of them present only once. The J gene is TRBJ2-7, the V gene TRBV6-5, with 8 nucleotides matching TRBD1. This clonotype originated in a man aged 45-65 years in good health. The sequencing input was PBMCs. The DNA of the CDR3 is TGTGCCAGCAGAACAATACGGGACAGGAGGGACTACGAGCAGTACTTC. Translating gives CASRTIRDRRDYEQYF.